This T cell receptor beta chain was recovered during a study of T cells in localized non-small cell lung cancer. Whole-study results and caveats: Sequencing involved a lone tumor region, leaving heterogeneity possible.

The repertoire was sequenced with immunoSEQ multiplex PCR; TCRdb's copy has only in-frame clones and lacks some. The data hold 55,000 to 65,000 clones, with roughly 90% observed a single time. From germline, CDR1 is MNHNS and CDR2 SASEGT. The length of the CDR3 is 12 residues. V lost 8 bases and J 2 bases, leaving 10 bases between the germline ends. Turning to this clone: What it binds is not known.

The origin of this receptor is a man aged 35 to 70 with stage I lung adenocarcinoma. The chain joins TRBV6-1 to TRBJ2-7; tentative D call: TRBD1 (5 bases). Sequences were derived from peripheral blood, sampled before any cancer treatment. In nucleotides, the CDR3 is TGTGCCAGCGTCAGACAGACCTACGAGCAGTACTTC. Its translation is CASVRQTYEQYF.